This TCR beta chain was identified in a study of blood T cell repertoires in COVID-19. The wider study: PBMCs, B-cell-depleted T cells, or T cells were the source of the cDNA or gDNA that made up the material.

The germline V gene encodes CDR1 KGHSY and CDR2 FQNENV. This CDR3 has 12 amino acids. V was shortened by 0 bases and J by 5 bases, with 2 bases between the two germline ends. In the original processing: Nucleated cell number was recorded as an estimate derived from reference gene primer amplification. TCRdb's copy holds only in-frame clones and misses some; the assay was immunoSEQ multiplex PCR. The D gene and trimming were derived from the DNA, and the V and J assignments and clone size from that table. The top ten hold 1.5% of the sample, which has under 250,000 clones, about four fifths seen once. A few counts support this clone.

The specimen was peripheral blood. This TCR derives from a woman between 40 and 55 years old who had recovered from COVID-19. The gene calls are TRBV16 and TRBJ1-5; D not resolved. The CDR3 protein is CASSQSYQPQHF. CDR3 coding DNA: TGTGCCAGCAGCCAATCCTATCAGCCCCAGCATTTT.